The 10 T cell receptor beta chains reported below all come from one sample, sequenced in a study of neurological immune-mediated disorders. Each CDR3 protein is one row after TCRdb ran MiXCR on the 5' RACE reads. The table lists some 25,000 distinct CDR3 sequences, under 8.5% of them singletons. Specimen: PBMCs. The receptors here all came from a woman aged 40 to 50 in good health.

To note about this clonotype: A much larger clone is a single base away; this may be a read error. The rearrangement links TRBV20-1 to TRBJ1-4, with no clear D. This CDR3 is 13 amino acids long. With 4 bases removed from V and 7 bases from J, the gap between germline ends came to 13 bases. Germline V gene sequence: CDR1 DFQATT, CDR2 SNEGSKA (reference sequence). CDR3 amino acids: CSAITEASEKLFF. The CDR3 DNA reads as TGCAGTGCTATAACAGAGGCTAGTGAAAAACTGTTTTTT.

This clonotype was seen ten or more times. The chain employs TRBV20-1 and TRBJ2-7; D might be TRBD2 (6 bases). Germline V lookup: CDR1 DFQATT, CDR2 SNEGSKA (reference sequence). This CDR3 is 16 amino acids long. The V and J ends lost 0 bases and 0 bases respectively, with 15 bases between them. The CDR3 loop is CSARDSRTNPSYEQYF. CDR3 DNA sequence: TGCAGTGCTAGAGATTCGCGGACTAATCCCTCCTACGAGCAGTACTTC.

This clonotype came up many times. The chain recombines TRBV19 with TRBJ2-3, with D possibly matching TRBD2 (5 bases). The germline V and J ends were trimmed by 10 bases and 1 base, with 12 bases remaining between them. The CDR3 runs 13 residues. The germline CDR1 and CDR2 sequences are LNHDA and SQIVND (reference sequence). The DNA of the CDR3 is TGTGCCACCGAGGGATTGGGCACAGATACGCAGTATTTT. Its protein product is CATEGLGTDTQYF.

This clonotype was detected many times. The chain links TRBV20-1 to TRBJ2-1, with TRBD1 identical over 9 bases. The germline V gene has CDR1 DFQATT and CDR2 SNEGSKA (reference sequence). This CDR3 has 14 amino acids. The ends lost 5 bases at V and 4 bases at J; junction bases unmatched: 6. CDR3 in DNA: TGCAGTGCTGTGACAGGGGGATTGTACAATGAGCAGTTCTTC. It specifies CSAVTGGLYNEQFF.

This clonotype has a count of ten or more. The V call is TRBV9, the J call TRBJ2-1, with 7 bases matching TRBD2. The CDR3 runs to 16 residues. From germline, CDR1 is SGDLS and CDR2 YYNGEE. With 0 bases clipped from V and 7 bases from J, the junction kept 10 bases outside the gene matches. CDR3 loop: CASSVVWAGVGNEQFF. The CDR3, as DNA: TGTGCCAGCAGCGTAGTGTGGGCGGGAGTCGGGAATGAGCAGTTCTTC. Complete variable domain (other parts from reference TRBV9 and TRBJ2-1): DSGVTQTPKHLITATGQRVTLRCSPRSGDLSVYWYQQSLDQGLQFLIQYYNGEERAKGNILERFSAQQFPDLHSELNLSSLELGDSALYFCASSVVWAGVGNEQFFGPGTRLTVL.

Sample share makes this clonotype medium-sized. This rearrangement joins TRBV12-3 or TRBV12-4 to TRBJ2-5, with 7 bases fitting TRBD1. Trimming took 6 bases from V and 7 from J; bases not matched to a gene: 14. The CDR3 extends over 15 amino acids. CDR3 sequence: CASRSGTAEFGTQYF. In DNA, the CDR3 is TGTGCCAGCAGATCCGGGACAGCGGAGTTTGGGACCCAGTACTTC.

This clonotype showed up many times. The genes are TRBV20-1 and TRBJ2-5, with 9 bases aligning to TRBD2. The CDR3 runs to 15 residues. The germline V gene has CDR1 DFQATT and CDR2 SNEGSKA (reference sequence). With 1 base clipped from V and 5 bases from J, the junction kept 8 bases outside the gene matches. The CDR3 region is CSARVAGDPGETQYF. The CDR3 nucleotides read TGCAGTGCTAGAGTAGCGGGGGACCCAGGGGAGACCCAGTACTTC.

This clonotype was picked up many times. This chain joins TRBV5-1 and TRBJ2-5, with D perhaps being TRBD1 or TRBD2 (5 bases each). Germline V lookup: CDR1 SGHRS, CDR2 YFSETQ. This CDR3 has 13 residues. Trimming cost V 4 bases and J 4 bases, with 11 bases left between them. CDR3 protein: CASSRDGRETQYF. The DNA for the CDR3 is TGCGCCAGCAGCCGGGACGGCCGAGAGACCCAGTACTTC.

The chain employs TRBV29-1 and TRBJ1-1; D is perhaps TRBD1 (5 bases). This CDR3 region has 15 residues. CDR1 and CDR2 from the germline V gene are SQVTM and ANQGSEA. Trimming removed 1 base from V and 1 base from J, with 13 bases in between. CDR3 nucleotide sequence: TGCAGCGTTGAAGGGGTGTGGGGCGAGAACACTGAAGCTTTCTTT. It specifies CSVEGVWGENTEAFF.

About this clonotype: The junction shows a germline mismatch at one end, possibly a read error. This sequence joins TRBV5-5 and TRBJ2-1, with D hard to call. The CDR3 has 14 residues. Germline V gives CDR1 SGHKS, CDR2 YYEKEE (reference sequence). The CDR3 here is CASSIREVYNEQFF. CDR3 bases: TGCGCCAGCAGCATCCGTGAAGTCTACAATGAGCAGTTCTTC.